This T cell receptor (beta chain) emerged from a study of T cell repertoires in cytomegalovirus infection. Comments on this clonotype: The antigen is unknown.

A single record per CDR3 protein comes from TCRdb applying MiXCR to the reads. Found here are about 830,000 distinct CDR3 sequences, 32% of them singletons; the top ten hold around 11%. The source is a human donor in good health (CMV status not recorded). Some clones in this sample may be carry-over from other donors' samples. The sample was cultured CD8+ T cells from PBMCs, taken from culture after CMV antigen stimulation.

The CDR3 DNA is TGTGCCAGTAGTGGTCAAGTGCGGGACTATGGCTACACCTTC. It codes for CASSGQVRDYGYTF. This chain uses TRBV19 with TRBJ1-2; unclear D gene. The V and J ends lost 5 bases and 3 bases respectively, with 13 bases between them. The CDR3 runs 14 residues. Germline V gene data show CDR1 as LNHDA and CDR2 as SQIVND (reference sequence).